The entry below gives a single TCR beta chain sequence along with its context. The data stem from a study of early T cells in non-severe SARS-CoV-2 infection. Researchers attached unique molecular identifiers to individual cDNA molecules. MiXCR was run by TCRdb on the 5' RACE reads, yielding one entry per CDR3 protein. The table includes 75,000 to 90,000 distinct CDR3 sequences, under 15% detected once. The CDR3 covers 14 residues. CDR1 and CDR2 from the germline V gene are DFQATT and SNEGSKA (reference sequence). V was clipped by 6 bases and J by 0 bases; unmatched bases: 7. The sequenced sample consisted of whole blood. This sequence was found in an adult who was a healthcare worker with PCR-confirmed SARS-CoV-2 infection or an uninfected control (not recorded which). The chain combines TRBV20-1 with TRBJ2-7, with 8 bases that match TRBD2. The CDR3 DNA reads as TGCAGTGCCACAAGCGGGAGAAGCTCCTACGAGCAGTACTTC. Its protein is CSATSGRSSYEQYF.